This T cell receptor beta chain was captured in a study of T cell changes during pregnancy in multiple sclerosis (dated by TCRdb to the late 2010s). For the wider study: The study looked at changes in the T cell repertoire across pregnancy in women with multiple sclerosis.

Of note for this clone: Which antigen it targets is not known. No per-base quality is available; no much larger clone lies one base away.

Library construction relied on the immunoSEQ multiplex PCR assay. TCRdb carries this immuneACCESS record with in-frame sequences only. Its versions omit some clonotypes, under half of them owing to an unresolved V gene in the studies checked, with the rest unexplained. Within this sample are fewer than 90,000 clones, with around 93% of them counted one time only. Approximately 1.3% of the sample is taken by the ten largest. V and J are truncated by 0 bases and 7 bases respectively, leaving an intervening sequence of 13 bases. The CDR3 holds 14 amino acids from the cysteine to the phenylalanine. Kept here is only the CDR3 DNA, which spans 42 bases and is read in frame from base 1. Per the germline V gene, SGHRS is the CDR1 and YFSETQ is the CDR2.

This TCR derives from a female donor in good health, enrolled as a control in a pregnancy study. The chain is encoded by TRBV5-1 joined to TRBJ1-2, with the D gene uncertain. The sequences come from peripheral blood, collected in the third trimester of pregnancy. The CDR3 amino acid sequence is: CASSLGVADGGYTF. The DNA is TGCGCCAGCAGCTTGGGTGTGGCTGATGGTGGCTACACCTTC.